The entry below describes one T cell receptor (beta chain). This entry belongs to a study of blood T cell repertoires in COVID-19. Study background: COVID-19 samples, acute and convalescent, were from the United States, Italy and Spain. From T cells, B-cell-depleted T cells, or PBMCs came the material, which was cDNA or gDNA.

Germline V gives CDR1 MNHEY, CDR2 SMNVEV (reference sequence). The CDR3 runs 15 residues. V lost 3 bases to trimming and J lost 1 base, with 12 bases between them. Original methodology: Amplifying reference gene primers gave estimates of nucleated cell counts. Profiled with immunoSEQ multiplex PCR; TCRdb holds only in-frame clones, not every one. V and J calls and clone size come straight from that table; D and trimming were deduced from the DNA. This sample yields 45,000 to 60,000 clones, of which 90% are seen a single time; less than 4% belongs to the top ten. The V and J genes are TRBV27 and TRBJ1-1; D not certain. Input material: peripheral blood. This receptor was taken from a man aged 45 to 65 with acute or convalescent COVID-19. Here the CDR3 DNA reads TGTGCCAGCAGTTTCTCCATAGGGAGGAACACTGAAGCTTTCTTT. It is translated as CASSFSIGRNTEAFF.